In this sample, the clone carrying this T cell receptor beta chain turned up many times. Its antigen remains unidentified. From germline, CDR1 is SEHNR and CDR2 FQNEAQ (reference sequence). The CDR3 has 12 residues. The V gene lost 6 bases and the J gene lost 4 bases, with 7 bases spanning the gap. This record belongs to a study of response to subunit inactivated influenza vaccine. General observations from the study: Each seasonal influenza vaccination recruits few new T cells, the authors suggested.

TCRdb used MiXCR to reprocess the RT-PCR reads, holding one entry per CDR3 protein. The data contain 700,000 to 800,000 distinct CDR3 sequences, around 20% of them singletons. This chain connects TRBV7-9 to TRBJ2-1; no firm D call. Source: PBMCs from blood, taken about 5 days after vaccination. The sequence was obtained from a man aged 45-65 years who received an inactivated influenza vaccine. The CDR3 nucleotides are TGTGCCAGCAGTACCGAATACAATGAGCAGTTCTTC. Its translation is CASSTEYNEQFF.